This T cell receptor (beta chain) was captured in a study of blood T cell repertoires in COVID-19. Donors in Cohort 3 counted as recovered after two negative PCRs, clearance, or symptom resolution. Germline V lookup: CDR1 SGHDT, CDR2 YYEEEE. J gave up 9 bases and V 3 bases, and 11 bases lay outside the gene matches. CDR3 length equals 15 residues. TCRdb keeps only in-frame clones here, not all; method: immunoSEQ multiplex PCR. The sample holds around 450,000 clones; 90% are singletons and the top ten take approximately 0.65%. The chain carries TRBV5-6 and TRBJ2-1; 8 bases line up with TRBD1. Sequenced material: PBMCs or T cells enriched from blood (not recorded which). The source of this sequence is a man between 18 and 29 years old who had recovered from COVID-19. This CDR3 reads CASSSYDRGSGEQFF. CDR3 bases: TGTGCCAGCAGCTCCTATGACAGGGGTTCGGGTGAGCAGTTCTTC. The full variable domain, with the rest looked up from reference TRBV5-6 and TRBJ2-1, is DAGVTQSPTHLIKTRGQQVTLRCSPKSGHDTVSWYQQALGQGPQFIFQYYEEEERQRGNFPDRFSGHQFPNYSSELNVNALLLGDSALYLCASSSYDRGSGEQFFGPGTRLTVL.